The 23 T cell receptor beta chains below all came from one sample that was sequenced in a study of siplizumab effects on memory and regulatory T cells. The method was immunoSEQ multiplex PCR; TCRdb's version includes in-frame clones alone and lacks a portion of them. Of 100,000 or so clones listed, around 90% were seen once; the top ten hold roughly 2.8%. The sample was CD4+ T cells sorted from blood. The receptors shown here come from a human donor in good health. Some clones in this sample may be carry-over from other donors' samples.

The rearrangement joins TRBV29-1 to TRBJ2-2; D remains unclear. Germline-derived CDR1 and CDR2 are SQVTM and ANQGSEA. The CDR3 has 12 residues. V lost 4 bases to trimming and J lost 5 bases, with 8 bases between them. CDR3 in amino acids: CSVGPGTGELFF. Here the CDR3 DNA reads TGCAGCGTTGGACCTGGAACCGGGGAGCTGTTTTTT.

This clone came up once. This chain uses TRBV2 with TRBJ2-3, with TRBD2 as a possible D gene (5 bases). The CDR3 runs to 15 residues. CDR1 is SNHLY and CDR2 is FYNNEI in the germline V gene. Trimming pared 7 bases from V and 1 base from J, leaving 15 bases between. The CDR3 DNA reads as TGTGCCAGCAACCGAAGGGAGTGGGGCACAGATACGCAGTATTTT. Its translation: CASNRREWGTDTQYF.

The J gene is TRBJ2-7, the V gene TRBV7-8, with 10 positions matching TRBD1. The germline V gene has CDR1 SGHVS and CDR2 FQNEAQ. The CDR3 spans 16 residues. The trim removed 1 base at V and 6 bases at J, leaving 9 bases unmatched. CDR3 protein: CASSLDPPTGGFEQYF. The CDR3 bases are TGTGCCAGCAGCTTAGATCCCCCGACAGGGGGCTTCGAGCAGTACTTC.

This chain uses TRBV5-1 with TRBJ2-3, with D perhaps given as TRBD1 or TRBD2 (6 bases each). Germline lookup yields CDR1 SGHRS and CDR2 YFSETQ. This CDR3 spans 16 amino acids. V shed 4 bases and J shed 0 bases, with 15 bases lying between them. The CDR3 sequence is CASSGRRGASTDTQYF. For the CDR3, the DNA is TGCGCCAGCAGCGGGAGGAGGGGGGCGAGCACAGATACGCAGTATTTT. Full variable domain (outside the CDR3, taken from reference TRBV5-1 and TRBJ2-3): KAGVTQTPRYLIKTRGQQVTLSCSPISGHRSVSWYQQTPGQGLQFLFEYFSETQRNKGNFPGRFSGRQFSNSRSEMNVSTLELGDSALYLCASSGRRGASTDTQYFGPGTRLTVL.

The chain joins TRBV19 to TRBJ2-3, with D uncertain. Germline CDR1 LNHDA, CDR2 SQIVND (reference sequence). There are 16 residues in the CDR3. Trimming shortened V by 1 base and J by 4 bases, and 15 bases separated the two germline ends. The CDR3 is CASSIGMVPGSDTQYF. The CDR3 DNA sequence: TGTGCCAGTAGTATAGGCATGGTACCCGGCTCAGATACGCAGTATTTT. Using reference TRBV19 and TRBJ2-3 for the parts outside the CDR3, the full variable domain is DGGITQSPKYLFRKEGQNVTLSCEQNLNHDAMYWYRQDPGQGLRLIYYSQIVNDFQKGDIAEGYSVSREKKESFPLTVTSAQKNPTAFYLCASSIGMVPGSDTQYFGPGTRLTVL.

The CDR3 nucleotides read TGTGCCAGCAGCCCCCCTGGGCGGGACGAGCAGTACTTC. It is translated as CASSPPGRDEQYF. V usage is TRBV6-6 and J usage is TRBJ2-7; D is perhaps TRBD2 (5 bases). Trimming took off 6 bases at V and 5 bases at J, with 14 bases between the two ends. CDR3 size: 13 residues. CDR1 is MNHNY and CDR2 is SVGAGI in the germline V gene (reference sequence).

The chain joins TRBV5-4 to TRBJ2-1, with unresolved D. Trimming took off 4 bases at V and 0 bases at J, with 14 bases between the two ends. Germline V gives CDR1 SGHNT, CDR2 YYREEE (reference sequence). There are 16 residues in the CDR3. CDR3 sequence reads: CASSQPLSSSYNEQFF. As DNA, the CDR3 is TGTGCCAGCAGCCAACCCTTGTCTAGCTCCTACAATGAGCAGTTCTTC.

The chain joins TRBV2 to TRBJ2-7; tentatively, D is TRBD1 or TRBD2 (5 bases each). V was clipped by 5 bases and J by 3 bases, with 17 bases between them. Germline-derived CDR1 and CDR2 are SNHLY and FYNNEI. This CDR3 spans 15 amino acids. The CDR3 DNA reads TGTGCCAGCAGTCTTATCCGGGACGGTTACTACGAGCAGTACTTC. As protein: CASSLIRDGYYEQYF.

The chain employs TRBV9 and TRBJ1-2; no clear D gene. V was cut by 0 bases and J by 4 bases, with 7 bases left in between. Germline assignment: CDR1 SGDLS and CDR2 YYNGEE. This CDR3 comprises 13 residues. The CDR3 nucleotides are TGTGCCAGCAGCGTAGCGGCAGGCTATGGCTACACCTTC. Residues: CASSVAAGYGYTF.

J is TRBJ2-5 and V is TRBV9; D remains unclear. Trimming shortened V by 3 bases and J by 2 bases, and 11 bases separated the two germline ends. The CDR3 extends over 14 amino acids. Germline V gene lookup returns CDR1 SGDLS and CDR2 YYNGEE. CDR3 nucleotides: TGTGCCAGCAGCGCGGACCAGAGACAAGAGACCCAGTACTTC. Protein product: CASSADQRQETQYF.

The genes are TRBV2 and TRBJ2-1; 7 bases are a match to TRBD2. The CDR3 is 15 amino acids. Germline CDR1 reads SNHLY; CDR2 reads FYNNEI. With 7 bases clipped from V and 5 bases from J, the junction kept 11 bases outside the gene matches. In DNA form, the CDR3 reads TGTGCCAGCACTGGACTGAGCGGGATACACAATGAGCAGTTCTTC. Its translation: CASTGLSGIHNEQFF.

The rearrangement links TRBV28 to TRBJ1-3; 7 positions agree with TRBD1. Germline CDR1 reads MDHEN; CDR2 reads SYDVKM. The trim removed 5 bases at V and 4 bases at J, leaving 8 bases unmatched. The CDR3 runs 15 residues. The CDR3 region is CASSPPGQRGNTIYF. DNA for the CDR3: TGTGCCAGCAGTCCCCCGGGACAGAGAGGAAACACCATATATTTT.

The chain recombines TRBV28 with TRBJ2-5; the D gene is possibly TRBD2 (6 bases). The CDR3 loop spans 13 amino acids. The V gene lost 8 bases and the J gene lost 6 bases, with 16 bases spanning the gap. Germline lookup yields CDR1 MDHEN and CDR2 SYDVKM. Written as DNA, the CDR3 is TGTGCCAGCGGAAGATCTAGCGCGCAGACCCAGTACTTC. Its translation is CASGRSSAQTQYF.

The chain recombines TRBV4-1 with TRBJ2-1; the D gene is possibly TRBD1 (5 bases). Trimming took off 1 base at V and 7 bases at J, with 17 bases between the two ends. Germline V gene sequence: CDR1 MGHRA, CDR2 YSYEKL. This CDR3 spans 16 amino acids. The CDR3 DNA sequence: TGCGCCAGCAGCCAAGTAAGCAGGGTCAATGTTAATGAGCAGTTCTTC. This encodes CASSQVSRVNVNEQFF.

This clone has a handful of counts. The V gene is TRBV7-9, the J gene TRBJ2-7; 11 nucleotides align to TRBD2. CDR1 and CDR2 (germline): SEHNR, FQNEAQ (reference sequence). Trimming cost V 5 bases and J 6 bases; bases outside gene matches: 9. The length of the CDR3 is 15 residues. CDR3 DNA sequence: TGTGCCAGCAGCCCTTTAGGTAGCGGGAGGGGCGAGCAGTACTTC. Its protein product is CASSPLGSGRGEQYF.

The chain carries TRBV14 and TRBJ2-7, with 8 bases aligning to TRBD1. In germline, CDR1 is SGHDN, CDR2 FVKESK. The CDR3 extends over 15 amino acids. V lost 3 bases and J lost 6; bases outside the gene matches: 10. CDR3 DNA: TGTGCCAGCAGCCACCGTGACAGGGGAAGAGGCGAGCAGTACTTC. It is translated as CASSHRDRGRGEQYF.

The rearrangement joins TRBV6-1 to TRBJ1-6, with D hard to call. From germline, CDR1 is MNHNS and CDR2 SASEGT. The CDR3 consists of 10 residues. V dropped 7 bases and J dropped 8 bases, with 3 bases sitting between them. The CDR3 region has the DNA TGTGCCAGCAACGATTCACCCCTCCACTTT. This translates into CASNDSPLHF.

The chain carries TRBV10-3 and TRBJ1-1, with 9 bases aligning to TRBD1. Losses at the gene ends were 11 bases for V and 1 base for J; bases not matched to a gene: 8. The CDR3 length is 14 residues. Per germline, CDR1 ENHRY and CDR2 SYGVKD. The DNA for the CDR3 is TGTGCCTCGTTGAAGGACAGGGGGAACACTGAAGCTTTCTTT. As protein: CASLKDRGNTEAFF.

The V and J genes are TRBV10-3 and TRBJ2-3, with D unclear. Trimming took off 10 bases at V and 5 bases at J, with 10 bases between the two ends. This CDR3 contains 11 residues. CDR1 ENHRY and CDR2 SYGVKD come from the germline V gene. The CDR3: CATAEKDTQYF. In nucleotides, the CDR3 is TGTGCCACCGCGGAGAAAGATACGCAGTATTTT.

This chain joins TRBV6-5 and TRBJ2-7; D is possibly TRBD2 (5 bases). The CDR3 sequence is 14 residues long. The germline CDR1 and CDR2 sequences are MNHEY and SVGAGI. V was trimmed by 6 bases and J by 2 bases, leaving 14 bases between them. DNA of the CDR3: TGTGCCAGCAGGGTTAGCAGGAGGCCCTACGAGCAGTACTTC. It is translated as CASRVSRRPYEQYF.

The chain combines TRBV19 with TRBJ2-7, with 8 bases aligning to TRBD1. With V trimmed by 5 bases and J by 3 bases, 3 bases remained unmatched. The CDR3 contains 13 residues. CDR1 is LNHDA and CDR2 is SQIVND in the germline V gene (reference sequence). CDR3 nucleotides: TGTGCCAGTAGTCGACAGGGGTACTACGAGCAGTACTTC. Residues: CASSRQGYYEQYF.

This sequence joins TRBV6-5 and TRBJ1-5, with D possibly being TRBD1 (6 bases). Per germline, CDR1 MNHEY and CDR2 SVGAGI. This CDR3 has 13 residues. Trimming took off 8 bases at V and 3 bases at J, with 11 bases between the two ends. The DNA for the CDR3 is TGTGCCAGCCTTCAGGGGCCCAATCAGCCCCAGCATTTT. It yields the protein CASLQGPNQPQHF.

The J gene is TRBJ1-1, the V gene TRBV1; the D segment call TRBD1 is taken from the table without a DNA check. TRBV1 constitutes a pseudogene. The CDR3 has 16 residues. The CDR3 DNA sequence: TGCACCAGCAGCCAATTAGGGACAGGGGGCATTACTGAAGCTTTCTTT. This encodes CTSSQLGTGGITEAFF.